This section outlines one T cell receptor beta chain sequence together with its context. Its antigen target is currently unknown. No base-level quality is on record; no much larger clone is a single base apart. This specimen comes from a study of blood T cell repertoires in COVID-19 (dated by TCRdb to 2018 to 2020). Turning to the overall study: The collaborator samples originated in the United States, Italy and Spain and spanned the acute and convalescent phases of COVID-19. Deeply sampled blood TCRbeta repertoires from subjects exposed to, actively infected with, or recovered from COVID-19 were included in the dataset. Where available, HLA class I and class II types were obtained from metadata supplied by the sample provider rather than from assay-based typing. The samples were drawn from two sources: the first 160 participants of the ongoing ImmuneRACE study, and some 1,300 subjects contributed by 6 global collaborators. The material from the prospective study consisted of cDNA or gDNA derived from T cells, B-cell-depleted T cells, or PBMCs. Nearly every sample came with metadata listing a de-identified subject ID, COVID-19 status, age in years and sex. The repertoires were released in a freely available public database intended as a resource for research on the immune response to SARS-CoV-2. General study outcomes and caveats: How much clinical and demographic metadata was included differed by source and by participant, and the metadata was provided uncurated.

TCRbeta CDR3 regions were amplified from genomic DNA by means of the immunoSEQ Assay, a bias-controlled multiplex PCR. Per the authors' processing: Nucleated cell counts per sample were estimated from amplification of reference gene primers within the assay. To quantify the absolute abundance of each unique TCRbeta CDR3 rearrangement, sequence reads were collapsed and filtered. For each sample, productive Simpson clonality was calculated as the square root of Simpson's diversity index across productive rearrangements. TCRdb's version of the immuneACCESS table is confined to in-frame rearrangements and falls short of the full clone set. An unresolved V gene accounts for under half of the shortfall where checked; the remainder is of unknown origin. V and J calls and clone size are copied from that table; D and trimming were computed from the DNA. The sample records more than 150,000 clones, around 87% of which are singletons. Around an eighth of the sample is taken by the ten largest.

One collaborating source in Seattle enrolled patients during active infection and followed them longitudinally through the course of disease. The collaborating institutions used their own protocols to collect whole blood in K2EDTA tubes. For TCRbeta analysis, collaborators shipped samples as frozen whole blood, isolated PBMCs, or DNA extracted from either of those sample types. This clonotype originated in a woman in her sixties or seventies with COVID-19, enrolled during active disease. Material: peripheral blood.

In nucleotides, the sequence is TGTGCCAGCAGTTTATTAACAGACTACGAGCAGTACTTC. Its translation reads: CASSLLTDYEQYF. The rearrangement combines TRBV27 with TRBJ2-7, with no confident D gene call. CDR1 is given as MNHEY and CDR2 as SMNVEV, both from the germline V gene (reference sequence). Measured from the cysteine to the phenylalanine, the CDR3 is 13 residues long. Solely the CDR3 DNA is kept, with 39 bases framed from the first base. V gives up 1 base and J gives up 3 bases, and the segment between their germline ends measures 7 bases.